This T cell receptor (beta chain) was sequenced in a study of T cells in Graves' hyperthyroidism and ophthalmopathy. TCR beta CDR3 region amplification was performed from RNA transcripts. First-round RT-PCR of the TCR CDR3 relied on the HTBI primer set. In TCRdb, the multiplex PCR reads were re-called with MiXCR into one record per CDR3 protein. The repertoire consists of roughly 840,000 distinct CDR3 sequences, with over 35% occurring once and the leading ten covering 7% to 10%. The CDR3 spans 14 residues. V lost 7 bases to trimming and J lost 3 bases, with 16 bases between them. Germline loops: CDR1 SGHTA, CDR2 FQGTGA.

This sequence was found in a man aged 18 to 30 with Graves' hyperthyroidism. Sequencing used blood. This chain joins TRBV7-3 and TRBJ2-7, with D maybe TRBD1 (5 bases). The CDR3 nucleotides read TGTGCCAGCAACTCCCTGATGGACAACTACGAGCAGTACTTC. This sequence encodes CASNSLMDNYEQYF.